The source of this TCR beta chain is a study of blood T cell repertoires in COVID-19 (dated by TCRdb to between 2020 and 2021). Study-wide context: The collaborator samples originated in the United States, Italy and Spain and spanned the acute and convalescent phases of COVID-19. The material from the prospective study consisted of cDNA or gDNA derived from T cells, B-cell-depleted T cells, or PBMCs. Deeply sampled blood TCRbeta repertoires from subjects exposed to, actively infected with, or recovered from COVID-19 were included in the dataset. The repertoires were released in a freely available public database intended as a resource for research on the immune response to SARS-CoV-2. The samples were drawn from the first 160 participants of the ongoing ImmuneRACE study and from some 1,300 subjects provided by 6 global collaborators. Sample metadata almost always included a de-identified subject ID, COVID-19 status, age in years and sex. HLA class I and class II types, where available, came from metadata supplied by the sample provider rather than from assay-based typing.

Relative to germline, V is 7 bases shorter and J is 7 bases shorter, with 16 bases between their ends. Inclusive of the bounding cysteine and phenylalanine, the CDR3 is 13 residues long. Solely the CDR3 DNA is kept, with 39 bases framed from the first base. The germline V gene (reference sequence) supplies CDR1 LNHDA and CDR2 SQIVND. Participants in the prospective study were enrolled through a virtual design, were aged roughly 18 to 90 years, and lived in 24 United States geographic areas. In the prospective study, cohorts were assigned on the basis of participant-reported clinical history obtained from a screening survey and a study questionnaire. Recovered participants in ImmuneRACE Cohort 3 were defined as having two consecutive negative NP/OP PCR tests, clearance from a healthcare professional, or resolution of symptoms. In the prospective study, whole blood, serum and a nasopharyngeal or oropharyngeal swab were collected from each participant by mobile phlebotomists. Prospective study participants could optionally give additional blood draws and questionnaires over an approximately two-month period. Before DNA extraction, prospective study blood samples were shipped either frozen or at room temperature.

What the work shows at the level of the full study, not this receptor alone: How much clinical and demographic metadata was included differed by source and by participant, and the metadata was provided uncurated.

TCRbeta CDR3 regions were amplified from genomic DNA by means of the immunoSEQ Assay, a bias-controlled multiplex PCR. In the authors' own workflow: The number of nucleated cells in each sample was estimated from the amplification of reference gene primers within the assay. To quantify the absolute abundance of each unique TCRbeta CDR3 rearrangement, sequence reads were collapsed and filtered. For each sample, productive Simpson clonality was calculated as the square root of Simpson's diversity index over productive rearrangements. In TCRdb, the immuneACCESS table is reduced to in-frame sequences with V and J assigned. These tables do not hold every clone; where another copy was compared, an unresolved V gene accounts for under half, and the others remain unexplained. For V, J and clone size, that table is used; D and trimming come from the DNA. This sample lists some 390,000 clones; around 92% were detected once. The ten largest clones capture 1.7% of the sample.

With respect to this clone: What antigen it recognizes has not been identified. No clone much larger than this one lies a single base away; base qualities are absent.

The sequence links TRBV19 to TRBJ1-2; no D gene call is confident. Sequenced sample: PBMCs or T cells enriched from blood (not recorded which). The TCR originated in a woman in her thirties who had recovered from COVID-19. The CDR3 here reads CASTPGRVGGYTF. Read as DNA, the sequence is TGTGCCAGTACACCCGGGAGGGTCGGTGGCTACACCTTC.